Below are 20 T cell receptor beta chains sequenced from a single sample in a study of cytomegalovirus exposure and HLA in healthy donors. The PCR ran on 60 Vbeta and 13 Jbeta primers. Libraries were prepared by immunoSEQ multiplex PCR; TCRdb keeps only in-frame clonotypes and omits some of them. The sample includes more than 140,000 clones, more than 65% seen only once; the top ten take approximately 6.1%. Material: PBMCs. The receptors were gathered from a man under 40 in good health and CMV-seropositive.

This clone came up once. J is TRBJ2-1 and V is TRBV29-1, with TRBD2 matching over 7 bases. Looked up from germline, CDR1 is SQVTM and CDR2 is ANQGSEA. V was clipped by 7 bases and J by 0 bases; unmatched bases: 18. The CDR3 runs 18 residues. The CDR3 loop is CSAWGGIAEESSYNEQFF. The CDR3 bases are TGCAGCGCATGGGGGGGGATTGCGGAAGAAAGCTCCTACAATGAGCAGTTCTTC.

For the CDR3, the DNA is TGTGCCAGCAGCTTGGACAGGGGGGCAGGTGGACCCCTCCACTTT. Protein product: CASSLDRGAGGPLHF. The chain joins TRBV5-4 to TRBJ1-6, with 8 bases lining up with TRBD1. The CDR3 totals 15 residues. The V gene's germline CDR1 is SGHNT and CDR2 YYREEE (reference sequence). The V segment lost 0 bases and the J segment 12 bases; nucleotides outside the gene matches: 8.

The genes are TRBV5-1 and TRBJ2-1, with D tentatively TRBD1 (5 bases). Trimming removed 5 bases at V and 6 bases at J, with 18 bases between. The length of the CDR3 is 15 residues. The V gene's germline CDR1 is SGHRS and CDR2 YFSETQ. The CDR3 DNA sequence: TGCGCCAGCAGGATTTGGCTCGAAGGGGCCAATGAGCAGTTCTTC. Its translation is CASRIWLEGANEQFF. Looking up the rest from reference TRBV5-1 and TRBJ2-1 gives the full variable domain: KAGVTQTPRYLIKTRGQQVTLSCSPISGHRSVSWYQQTPGQGLQFLFEYFSETQRNKGNFPGRFSGRQFSNSRSEMNVSTLELGDSALYLCASRIWLEGANEQFFGPGTRLTVL.

This rearrangement joins TRBV30 to TRBJ2-5; TRBD2 matches at 7 bases. The junction had 12 bases not matched to a gene; V was cut back by 3 bases and J by 11 bases. The CDR3 is 13 amino acids. Germline values: CDR1 GTSNPN, CDR2 SVGIG (reference sequence). CDR3 protein: CAWSEGRAQEQYF. The CDR3 DNA reads TGTGCCTGGAGCGAGGGGAGGGCACAGGAGCAGTACTTC.

The chain combines TRBV29-1 with TRBJ2-5, with D possibly matching TRBD1 (6 bases). The V and J ends lost 8 bases and 1 base respectively, with 8 bases between them. Germline V lookup: CDR1 SQVTM, CDR2 ANQGSEA. This CDR3 is built from 11 residues. CDR3: CSLGAQETQYF. DNA of the CDR3: TGCAGCTTGGGGGCCCAAGAGACCCAGTACTTC.

The gene calls are TRBV28 and TRBJ1-5; D unresolved. The CDR3 has 13 residues. Germline V CDR1 and CDR2: MDHEN, SYDVKM. Trimming left V 4 bases short and J 9 bases short, with 13 bases between. CDR3: CASSSPQVVPQHF. CDR3 nucleotide sequence: TGTGCCAGCAGTTCGCCCCAGGTAGTGCCCCAGCATTTT.

On this clone itself: Its ends do not fully match the called genes, so a read error is possible. This chain joins TRBV7-9 and TRBJ2-7; no definite D call. The germline gives CDR1 SEHNR, CDR2 FQNEAQ (reference sequence). This CDR3 spans 12 amino acids. Here the CDR3 DNA reads TGTTCCAGCAGCTCCGACTTTTACGAGCAGTACTTC. Translated, it gives CSSSSDFYEQYF. Complete variable domain (other parts from reference TRBV7-9 and TRBJ2-7): DTGVSQNPRHKITKRGQNVTFRCDPISEHNRLYWYRQTLGQGPEFLTYFQNEAQLEKSRLLSDRFSAERPKGSFSTLEIQRTEQGDSAMYLCSSSSDFYEQYFGPGTRLTVT.

This clone was seen only a few times. The chain links TRBV7-2 to TRBJ2-7; D is perhaps TRBD2 (6 bases). This CDR3 comprises 13 residues. The V gene lost 3 bases and the J gene lost 3 bases, with 9 bases spanning the gap. Per germline, CDR1 SGHTA and CDR2 FQGNSA. The CDR3, as DNA: TGTGCCAGCAGCTTTGTGGGGGGCTACGAGCAGTACTTC. Amino acids: CASSFVGGYEQYF.

V and J are TRBV6-5 and TRBJ1-4; possibly TRBD1 for D (6 bases). Trimming pared 6 bases from V and 6 bases from J, leaving 17 bases between. There are 15 residues in the CDR3. CDR1 is MNHEY and CDR2 is SVGAGI in the germline V gene. The CDR3 DNA reads TGTGCCAGCAGCCGGACAGCCCAACTATATGAAAAACTGTTTTTT. Its translation: CASSRTAQLYEKLFF.

This chain links TRBV7-2 with TRBJ1-4, with D unclear. The germline V gene has CDR1 SGHTA and CDR2 FQGNSA. Trimming removed 1 base from V and 11 bases from J, with 14 bases in between. The CDR3 length is 14 residues. The CDR3 DNA reads TGTGCCAGCAGCTTAGACGTCGGTATGTGGAAACTGTTTTTT. As protein: CASSLDVGMWKLFF.

The CDR3 reads CASSLVVTEAFF. CDR3 sequence (DNA): TGTGCCAGCAGCTTGGTAGTCACTGAAGCTTTCTTT. The chain uses TRBV7-9 and TRBJ1-1; no firm D call. The V and J ends lost 3 bases and 4 bases respectively, with 6 bases between them. The CDR3 has 12 residues. CDR1 is SEHNR and CDR2 is FQNEAQ in the germline V gene (reference sequence).

The V call is TRBV27, the J call TRBJ1-5; D is unclear. The germline V and J ends were trimmed by 0 bases and 0 bases, with 6 bases remaining between them. Looked up from germline, CDR1 is MNHEY and CDR2 is SMNVEV (reference sequence). This CDR3 comprises 15 residues. The CDR3 region is CASSLSVYSNQPQHF. In DNA, the CDR3 is TGTGCCAGCAGTTTATCCGTATATAGCAATCAGCCCCAGCATTTT.

The chain couples TRBV7-8 to TRBJ1-2, with D perhaps matching TRBD1 (5 bases). Trimming shortened V by 3 bases and J by 6 bases, and 11 bases separated the two germline ends. The CDR3 has 13 residues. Germline CDR1 reads SGHVS; CDR2 reads FQNEAQ. For the CDR3, the DNA is TGTGCCAGCAGCTTCGGCGGGGGAGATGGCTACACCTTC. The encoded protein is CASSFGGGDGYTF.

The rearrangement joins TRBV29-1 to TRBJ2-7, with 7 bases identical to TRBD1. The trim removed 1 base at V and 1 base at J, leaving 10 bases unmatched. CDR1 and CDR2 from the germline V gene are SQVTM and ANQGSEA. The CDR3 is 16 amino acids. In nucleotides, the CDR3 is TGCAGCGTTGAAGCTCGGACGACAGGGTGGTCCTACGAGCAGTACTTC. Encoded protein: CSVEARTTGWSYEQYF.

The rearrangement joins TRBV27 to TRBJ2-2; the D is unclear. Germline-derived CDR1 and CDR2 are MNHEY and SMNVEV (reference sequence). V was shortened by 3 bases and J by 2 bases, with 22 bases between the two germline ends. This CDR3 is 19 amino acids long. CDR3 sequence reads: CASSFGPSYSYLNTGELFF. In nucleotides, the CDR3 is TGTGCCAGCAGTTTTGGGCCGTCGTACTCGTATCTCAACACCGGGGAGCTGTTTTTT.

This clone was recorded a few times. The genes are TRBV15 and TRBJ2-3; 10 nucleotides line up with TRBD2. The length of the CDR3 is 15 residues. The germline V gene has CDR1 LNHNV and CDR2 YYDKDF (reference sequence). The V segment lost 5 bases and the J segment 3 bases; nucleotides outside the gene matches: 5. CDR3 protein: CATSGAGLATDTQYF. In nucleotides, the CDR3 is TGTGCCACCAGCGGGGCGGGACTAGCGACAGATACGCAGTATTTT.

V is TRBV7-2 and J is TRBJ2-3, with a possible D match to TRBD2 (5 bases). The CDR3 is 18 residues long. Germline V gives CDR1 SGHTA, CDR2 FQGNSA. The ends were cut back, 3 bases at V and 4 bases at J, with 23 bases in the middle. The CDR3 sequence is CASSFPSAPEEVSDTQYF. The DNA of the CDR3 is TGTGCCAGCAGCTTTCCATCTGCGCCGGAGGAGGTGTCAGATACGCAGTATTTT.

V and J are TRBV5-1 and TRBJ2-7; D is possibly TRBD1 (6 bases). Germline CDR1 reads SGHRS; CDR2 reads YFSETQ. The CDR3 runs to 15 residues. V lost 0 bases and J 5 bases, leaving 15 bases between the germline ends. CDR3 coding DNA: TGCGCCAGCAGCTTGGAACAGGGAGTGGTGCACGAGCAGTACTTC. This gives the protein CASSLEQGVVHEQYF.

The chain links TRBV6-4 to TRBJ1-1; 7 positions agree with TRBD1. This CDR3 has 17 residues. Per germline, CDR1 MRHNA and CDR2 SNTAGT. V dropped 6 bases and J dropped 0; count of bases not matched to a gene: 13. CDR3 coding DNA: TGTGCCAGCAGGCAAACAGGGGATCTAACCTTGAACACTGAAGCTTTCTTT. This codes for CASRQTGDLTLNTEAFF.

The chain has TRBV7-2 and TRBJ2-7, with TRBD1 identical over 7 bases. CDR3 length: 15 residues. V was clipped by 5 bases and J by 1 base; unmatched bases: 8. In germline, CDR1 is SGHTA, CDR2 FQGNSA. The CDR3 protein is CASSPGTAPSYEQYF. Written as DNA, the CDR3 is TGTGCCAGCAGCCCCGGGACAGCTCCATCCTACGAGCAGTACTTC.